This TCR beta chain emerged from a study of T cells in Graves' hyperthyroidism and ophthalmopathy. In making diagnoses, clinical symptoms, serum thyroxine and TRAb, thyroid ultrasound and orbital computed tomography were all used. The PBMCs studied were ones that came from approximately 9.9 ml fresh peripheral blood. The CDR3 loop spans 15 amino acids. The V and J ends lost 6 bases and 7 bases respectively, with 19 bases between them. The germline V gene has CDR1 MNHNS and CDR2 SASEGT. TCR beta CDR3 region amplification was performed from RNA transcripts. HTBI primers drove first-round RT-PCR of the TCR CDR3. TCRdb analysed the multiplex PCR reads with MiXCR anew, one entry per CDR3 protein. The table records fewer than 600,000 distinct CDR3 sequences, 11% to 15% of them present only once. Notes on this clonotype: This may arise from a read error, as a much more abundant clone is one base away.

The chain employs TRBV6-1 and TRBJ2-1, with D unclear. This TCR came from a woman in her 40s with Graves' hyperthyroidism. Sequenced material: blood. CDR3 DNA: TGTGCCAGCAGCCCAAGTCTTAACGTTAGGAATGAGCAGTTCTTC. Its translation is CASSPSLNVRNEQFF.